These 31 T cell receptor beta chains share one sample of origin, sequenced in a study of T cells in Graves' hyperthyroidism and ophthalmopathy. Amplified TCR beta CDR3 regions came from RNA transcripts. During a first-round RT-PCR of the TCR CDR3, the HTBI primer set was used. TCRdb reanalysed the multiplex PCR reads using MiXCR and keeps one entry per CDR3 protein. The sample yields some 560,000 distinct CDR3 sequences, approximately 14% seen once. Sequenced input: blood. Receptors originate from a woman in her 30s with Graves' hyperthyroidism.

This clonotype was recorded many times. V gene TRBV20-1 combines with J gene TRBJ1-5; 8 nucleotides align to TRBD1. Germline values: CDR1 DFQATT, CDR2 SNEGSKA (reference sequence). The CDR3 is 16 amino acids. V dropped 2 bases and J dropped 9; count of bases not matched to a gene: 15. The CDR3 spells CSARNIRTGQVWPQHF. For the CDR3, the DNA is TGCAGTGCTAGAAATATCAGGACAGGGCAGGTTTGGCCCCAGCATTTT.

This rearrangement joins TRBV4-1 to TRBJ2-1, with 8 bases lining up with TRBD2. V was clipped by 0 bases and J by 0 bases; unmatched bases: 16. The V gene's germline CDR1 is MGHRA and CDR2 YSYEKL. CDR3 size: 21 residues. The CDR3 region is CASSQDPSGLAGQSSYNEQFF. CDR3 bases: TGCGCCAGCAGCCAAGATCCGAGTGGACTAGCTGGTCAAAGCTCCTACAATGAGCAGTTCTTC.

This clonotype showed up many times. The J gene is TRBJ2-7, the V gene TRBV7-2, with D unclear. The CDR3 is 13 residues long. V lost 1 base, J lost 5 bases, and 9 bases lay in between. Germline V gene lookup returns CDR1 SGHTA and CDR2 FQGNSA. In DNA, the CDR3 is TGTGCCAGCAGCTTAGTCACACGCCACGAGCAGTACTTC. This gives the protein CASSLVTRHEQYF.

This clonotype has a count of ten or more. The rearrangement uses TRBV6-1 and TRBJ2-3; 13 bases are shared with TRBD2. The CDR3 spans 14 residues. Germline V gene sequence: CDR1 MNHNS, CDR2 SASEGT. The V segment lost 8 bases and the J segment 6 bases; nucleotides outside the gene matches: 5. The CDR3, as DNA: TGTGCCAGCCGAGGGACTAGCGGGGTTGATACGCAGTATTTT. It encodes CASRGTSGVDTQYF.

This clonotype was observed many times. The CDR3 is CSAPAGTRTGELFF. The CDR3, as DNA: TGCAGTGCCCCAGCCGGGACACGCACCGGGGAGCTGTTTTTT. The chain combines TRBV20-1 with TRBJ2-2; tentative D call: TRBD1 (6 bases). The CDR3 spans 14 residues. Trimming pared 6 bases from V and 4 bases from J, leaving 15 bases between. The V gene's germline CDR1 is DFQATT and CDR2 SNEGSKA (reference sequence).

This clonotype has a count of ten or more. Written as DNA, the CDR3 is TGTGCCAGCAGCAACGGTGCAACTAATGAAAAACTGTTTTTT. Translated, it gives CASSNGATNEKLFF. This chain joins TRBV3-1 and TRBJ1-4; D is unresolved. V lost 5 bases and J lost 0, with 7 bases in between. Germline-derived CDR1 and CDR2 are LGHDT and YNNKEL (reference sequence). This CDR3 has 14 amino acids. Complete variable domain (other parts from reference TRBV3-1 and TRBJ1-4): DTAVSQTPKYLVTQMGNDKSIKCEQNLGHDTMYWYKQDSKKFLKIMFSYNNKELIINETVPNRFSPKSPDKAHLNLHINSLELGDSAVYFCASSNGATNEKLFFGSGTQLSVL.

This clonotype was detected ten times or more. The chain has TRBV15 and TRBJ2-1; D gene ambiguous. Trimming left V 0 bases short and J 4 bases short, with 10 bases between. This CDR3 is built from 15 residues. CDR1 is LNHNV, CDR2 YYDKDF, per germline (reference sequence). CDR3 loop: CATSRDPVPYNEQFF. As DNA, the CDR3 is TGTGCCACCAGCAGAGATCCGGTCCCGTACAATGAGCAGTTCTTC.

A few counts support this clonotype. The V call is TRBV24-1, the J call TRBJ2-3; 9 bases fit TRBD1. J gave up 7 bases and V 3 bases, and 7 bases lay outside the gene matches. Per germline, CDR1 KGHDR and CDR2 SFDVKD. The CDR3 runs to 15 residues. The CDR3 DNA is TGTGCCACCAGTGATGGGACAGGGCTATTGTATACGCAGTATTTT. Its protein is CATSDGTGLLYTQYF.

V and J are TRBV28 and TRBJ1-2; D is undetermined. The length of the CDR3 is 15 residues. V was clipped by 5 bases and J by 8 bases, with 21 bases between them. Germline V gene data show CDR1 as MDHEN and CDR2 as SYDVKM. The DNA of the CDR3 is TGTGCCAGCAGTACCCCTTCGCACAGCCTCCGGGGCTACACCTTC. Its translation is CASSTPSHSLRGYTF.

This clonotype has more than one count but fewer than ten. This chain links TRBV30 with TRBJ2-6; D remains ambiguous. Germline V gene lookup returns CDR1 GTSNPN and CDR2 SVGIG (reference sequence). The CDR3 is 14 amino acids. Trimming took 0 bases from V and 4 from J, leaving 7 bases between them. CDR3 nucleotides: TGTGCCTGGAGTGTAAGACGGGGGGCCAACGTCCTGACTTTC. Translation gives CAWSVRRGANVLTF. Filled out from reference TRBV30 and TRBJ2-6, the complete variable domain reads SQTIHQWPATLVQPVGSPLSLECTVEGTSNPNLYWYRQAAGRGLQLLFYSVGIGQISSEVPQNLSASRPQDRQFILSSKKLLLSDSGFYLCAWSVRRGANVLTFGAGSRLTVL.

Concerning this clonotype: A much larger clone is a single base away; this may be a read error. The chain couples TRBV7-9 to TRBJ2-2; TRBD1 matches at 9 bases. The CDR3 is made up of 16 amino acids. The germline CDR1 and CDR2 sequences are SEHNR and FQNEAQ (reference sequence). CDR3 protein: CASSTPTGGNIGELFF. DNA for the CDR3: TGTGCCAGCAGCACTCCGACAGGGGGTAACATCGGGGAGCTGTTTTTT.

This clonotype was observed at least ten times. One junction end does not reproduce the germline sequence, and a read error may be involved. Here the CDR3 DNA reads TGTGCCAGCTCACCGGGAGAGGGATACGAGCAGTACTTC. Translated, it gives CASSPGEGYEQYF. The rearrangement links TRBV5-1 to TRBJ2-7; TRBD2 might be the D (6 bases). Germline-derived CDR1 and CDR2 are SGHRS and YFSETQ. This CDR3 region has 13 residues. The complete variable domain, with remaining parts taken from reference TRBV5-1 and TRBJ2-7, reads KAGVTQTPRYLIKTRGQQVTLSCSPISGHRSVSWYQQTPGQGLQFLFEYFSETQRNKGNFPGRFSGRQFSNSRSEMNVSTLELGDSALYLCASSPGEGYEQYFGPGTRLTVT.

This clonotype was seen ten or more times. The chain has TRBV5-1 and TRBJ1-1; D is unresolved. Trimming stripped 4 bases from V and 0 bases from J, with 10 bases between. The CDR3 consists of 14 residues. Looked up from germline, CDR1 is SGHRS and CDR2 is YFSETQ. The CDR3 reads CASSSYTLNTEAFF. CDR3 DNA: TGCGCCAGCAGCAGCTATACCTTGAACACTGAAGCTTTCTTT.

This clonotype occurred a few times. This chain joins TRBV10-1 and TRBJ2-1, with TRBD2 identical over 11 bases. In germline, CDR1 is WNHNN, CDR2 SYGVQD (reference sequence). This CDR3 contains 19 residues. V shed 1 base, J shed 7 bases, and the junction held 15 bases outside the gene matches. CDR3 region: CASSEYSSTSGRRGNEQFF. The CDR3 region has the DNA TGCGCCAGCAGTGAGTACTCATCAACTAGCGGGAGAAGGGGGAATGAGCAGTTCTTC.

This clonotype was counted at least ten times. This chain links TRBV29-1 with TRBJ2-3; 7 bases map to TRBD1. Germline CDR1 and CDR2: SQVTM and ANQGSEA. CDR3 length: 17 amino acids. With V trimmed by 3 bases and J by 4 bases, 16 bases remained unmatched. The DNA of the CDR3 is TGCAGCGTTGAGTTCGTGTACTTCGACAGGGTCCCAGATACGCAGTATTTT. Residues: CSVEFVYFDRVPDTQYF.

V usage is TRBV6-1 and J usage is TRBJ2-5, with D perhaps TRBD2 (5 bases). The germline V gene encodes CDR1 MNHNS and CDR2 SASEGT. There are 15 residues in the CDR3. Between the trimmed V and J ends, which lost 6 bases and 5 bases, there was a span of 19 bases. CDR3 DNA sequence: TGTGCCAGCAGCAAAATCCCGGGTCGAGGGGAGACCCAGTACTTC. Translated: CASSKIPGRGETQYF.

This clonotype came up many times. The V call is TRBV28, the J call TRBJ2-1; D not certain. Germline CDR1 and CDR2: MDHEN and SYDVKM. V was pared by 3 bases and J by 6 bases, with 12 bases between. This CDR3 has 14 amino acids. The CDR3 DNA follows: TGTGCCAGCAGTTTTATGGGAATTGGCAATGAGCAGTTCTTC. It specifies CASSFMGIGNEQFF.

This clonotype was seen many times. This chain connects TRBV12-3 or TRBV12-4 to TRBJ1-3, with D maybe TRBD1 (6 bases). V lost 1 base to trimming and J lost 0 bases, with 19 bases between them. CDR3 length: 19 residues. The DNA for the CDR3 is TGTGCCAGCAGTTTAGTATATTCCGGACAGACCTCCTCTGGAAACACCATATATTTT. This gives the protein CASSLVYSGQTSSGNTIYF.

This clonotype was found many times. This chain connects TRBV11-2 to TRBJ1-3, with unresolved D. V was clipped by 7 bases and J by 4 bases, with 17 bases between them. CDR3 length: 15 amino acids. Per the germline V gene, CDR1 is SGHAT and CDR2 is FQNNGV. This chain's CDR3 is CASTPPGQSGNTIYF. The CDR3, as DNA: TGTGCCAGCACCCCCCCCGGGCAATCCGGAAACACCATATATTTT.

This clonotype was observed many times. This chain connects TRBV7-2 to TRBJ2-7; TRBD1 matches 8 bases. Germline V CDR1 and CDR2: SGHTA, FQGNSA. V lost 4 bases, J lost 2 bases, and 7 bases stayed unmatched. This CDR3 contains 15 residues. The CDR3 sequence: CASSSPQGDPYEQYF. Written as DNA, the CDR3 is TGTGCCAGCAGCTCGCCACAGGGGGACCCCTACGAGCAGTACTTC.

The CDR3 sequence is CSAIIWTSGSSYEQYF. CDR3 DNA: TGCAGTGCTATCATCTGGACTAGCGGGAGTTCCTACGAGCAGTACTTC. V and J are TRBV20-1 and TRBJ2-7; the match to TRBD2 covers 13 bases. This CDR3 has 16 residues. Looked up from germline, CDR1 is DFQATT and CDR2 is SNEGSKA (reference sequence). With V trimmed by 4 bases and J by 1 base, 7 bases remained unmatched.

This clonotype was counted many times. V gene TRBV6-1 combines with J gene TRBJ1-1; D perhaps matches TRBD1 (6 bases). This CDR3 region has 14 residues. Germline V CDR1 and CDR2: MNHNS, SASEGT. V was trimmed by 4 bases and J by 2 bases, leaving 11 bases between them. CDR3 residues: CASSATGPNTEAFF. In nucleotides, the CDR3 is TGTGCCAGCAGTGCAACAGGGCCTAACACTGAAGCTTTCTTT.

V is TRBV4-2 and J is TRBJ1-3, with TRBD1 matching over 7 bases. The V segment lost 0 bases and the J segment 1 base; nucleotides outside the gene matches: 9. Germline lookup yields CDR1 LGHNA and CDR2 YNFKEQ. CDR3 length equals 18 residues. The CDR3 is CASSQDTGQAFSGNTIYF. CDR3 in DNA: TGTGCCAGCAGCCAAGATACCGGACAGGCCTTTTCTGGAAACACCATATATTTT.

This clonotype was recorded at least ten times. The chain uses TRBV7-7 and TRBJ2-1; 8 nucleotides match TRBD2. The CDR3 is made up of 15 amino acids. Germline-derived CDR1 and CDR2 are SSHAT and FNYEAQ (reference sequence). With V trimmed by 3 bases and J by 6 bases, 7 bases remained unmatched. CDR3 coding DNA: TGTGCCAGCAGCTTTGGAGCGGGAGCTGGCAATGAGCAGTTCTTC. Encoded protein: CASSFGAGAGNEQFF.

CDR3 sequence: CASSTGQGTFF. DNA for the CDR3: TGTGCCAGTAGTACGGGACAGGGCACTTTCTTT. J is TRBJ1-1 and V is TRBV19, with 9 bases matching TRBD1. From germline, CDR1 is LNHDA and CDR2 SQIVND (reference sequence). Unmatched junction bases numbered 3, after V lost 4 bases and J lost 12 bases. CDR3 size: 11 residues.

This chain connects TRBV27 to TRBJ2-5; the match to TRBD1 covers 7 bases. The CDR3 spans 11 residues. V trimming: 6 bases; J trimming: 13 bases; junction bases outside the gene matches: 8. Germline V lookup: CDR1 MNHEY, CDR2 SMNVEV (reference sequence). CDR3 amino acids: CASSPGQFRYF. The CDR3 coding sequence is TGTGCCAGCAGCCCGGGACAGTTTCGGTACTTC.

This chain links TRBV6-1 with TRBJ2-1; 7 nucleotides match TRBD2. V was pared by 10 bases and J by 3 bases, with 18 bases of the junction left unmatched. Germline assignment: CDR1 MNHNS and CDR2 SASEGT. CDR3 length: 17 amino acids. CDR3 sequence (DNA): TGTGCCATCGGAGGGATAGCGGGCCAAGCAGACTACAATGAGCAGTTCTTC. This codes for CAIGGIAGQADYNEQFF.

The V gene is TRBV6-2 or TRBV6-3, the J gene TRBJ2-7, with 12 bases fitting TRBD1. Germline CDR1 reads MNHEY; CDR2 reads SVGEGT. Germline trimming cut 5 bases from V and 6 bases from J; bases unmatched to any gene: 8. The CDR3 consists of 15 residues. Written as DNA, the CDR3 is TGTGCCAGCAGTGGACCGGGACAGGGGGCCGCCGAGCAGTACTTC. It specifies CASSGPGQGAAEQYF.

This clonotype was observed many times. The V gene is TRBV13, the J gene TRBJ2-3; perhaps TRBD1 as D (6 bases). V shed 5 bases and J shed 6 bases, with 15 bases lying between them. Germline-derived CDR1 and CDR2 are PRHDT and FYEKMQ (reference sequence). The CDR3 is made up of 14 amino acids. CDR3: CASSRTRQVDTQYF. CDR3 in DNA: TGTGCCAGCAGCCGAACCCGACAGGTCGATACGCAGTATTTT.

This clonotype was counted ten times or more. The chain combines TRBV3-1 with TRBJ2-1; D is uncertain. The CDR3 is made up of 12 amino acids. Germline V gene lookup returns CDR1 LGHDT and CDR2 YNNKEL (reference sequence). Trimming stripped 0 bases from V and 12 bases from J, with 9 bases between. This CDR3 is CASSQEKVRQFF. CDR3 DNA: TGTGCCAGCAGCCAAGAGAAGGTACGGCAGTTCTTC.

In regard to this clonotype: A much larger clone lies a single base off, so this may be a read error. The CDR3 carries no conserved terminal phenylalanine or tryptophan, so it likely arises from a read error. V is TRBV12-3 or TRBV12-4 and J is TRBJ1-2; 7 bases are a match to TRBD1. CDR3 length equals 16 residues. With 6 bases clipped from V and 2 bases from J, the junction kept 12 bases outside the gene matches. CDR3 in DNA: TGTGCCAGCAGCCGGATTTTCACGGGACAGAACTATGGCTACACCCTC. It is translated as CASSRIFTGQNYGYTL.